The T cell receptor (beta chain) described here comes from a study of T cells expressing NK-cell markers. The germline gives CDR1 SGHRS, CDR2 YFSETQ. The CDR3 runs to 17 residues. Each CDR3 protein gets one entry in TCRdb, which reprocessed the 5' RACE reads and gives no DNA. In total, the table holds about 380,000 distinct CDR3 sequences. This chain connects TRBV5-1 to TRBJ2-5; TCRdb reports TRBD2, a call that lacks DNA to check it against. The sequence was collected from a man between 18 and 69 years old in good health. What was sequenced was blood T cells: a sorted CD56 or NKG2C T cell subset, CD4+ or CD8+ T cells, or bulk PBMC T cells (not recorded which). The CDR3 reads CASSFGLAGPKEETQYF.